These 7 T cell receptor beta chains came from one sample sequenced in a study of early T cells in non-severe SARS-CoV-2 infection. MiXCR was run by TCRdb on the 5' RACE reads, yielding one entry per CDR3 protein. The table lists roughly 72,000 distinct CDR3 sequences, around 13% of them singletons. What was sequenced was whole blood. These receptors came from an adult who was a healthcare worker with PCR-confirmed SARS-CoV-2 infection or an uninfected control (not recorded which).

This clonotype was seen only a few times. The CDR3 sequence is CASSEAGLLQYF. CDR3 sequence (DNA): TGTGCCAGCAGTGAAGCGGGGCTTCTGCAGTACTTC. The V and J genes are TRBV6-1 and TRBJ2-7; a weak D match, TRBD1 (5 bases). CDR3 length: 12 amino acids. Trimming pared 0 bases from V and 9 bases from J, leaving 9 bases between. CDR1 is MNHNS and CDR2 is SASEGT in the germline V gene.

This clonotype showed up just a few times. The chain links TRBV11-2 to TRBJ2-7; TRBD2 aligns across 10 bases. CDR3 length: 15 amino acids. V lost 4 bases and J lost 7; bases outside the gene matches: 10. Germline V gene data show CDR1 as SGHAT and CDR2 as FQNNGV. The CDR3, as DNA: TGTGCCAGCAGCTACCTAGCGGGAGCTTCGGGGGAGCAGTACTTC. As protein: CASSYLAGASGEQYF.

V and J are TRBV6-6 and TRBJ1-1, with D uncertain. This CDR3 is built from 11 residues. Germline-derived CDR1 and CDR2 are MNHNY and SVGAGI (reference sequence). The V and J ends lost 5 bases and 11 bases respectively, with 12 bases between them. The CDR3 sequence: CASSGSRRAFF. DNA of the CDR3: TGTGCCAGCAGTGGCTCAAGGAGGGCTTTCTTT.

This clonotype was recorded many times. The chain recombines TRBV20-1 with TRBJ2-3; 8 bases line up with TRBD1. Unmatched junction bases numbered 7, after V lost 6 bases and J lost 2 bases. This CDR3 has 14 amino acids. Germline V gives CDR1 DFQATT, CDR2 SNEGSKA (reference sequence). The CDR3 protein is CSAVRGPNTDTQYF. The CDR3 coding sequence is TGCAGTGCAGTCAGGGGGCCCAACACAGATACGCAGTATTTT.

This clonotype came up many times. The V and J genes are TRBV5-1 and TRBJ2-3; no definite D call. Germline V CDR1 and CDR2: SGHRS, YFSETQ. CDR3 size: 15 residues. V was clipped by 3 bases and J by 2 bases, with 13 bases between them. The CDR3 DNA reads as TGCGCCAGCAGCTCCGCTAGTATTTACACAGATACGCAGTATTTT. It translates to CASSSASIYTDTQYF.

The chain joins TRBV9 to TRBJ2-3; 12 bases are a match to TRBD2. The ends lost 0 bases at V and 3 bases at J; junction bases unmatched: 8. The CDR3 is made up of 18 amino acids. CDR1 is SGDLS, CDR2 YYNGEE, per germline. In DNA form, the CDR3 reads TGTGCCAGCAGCGTAGGTCTAGCGGGGGGGCCTTATACAGATACGCAGTATTTT. Translating gives CASSVGLAGGPYTDTQYF.

This clonotype came up a few times. The chain links TRBV28 to TRBJ2-1; 11 nucleotides match TRBD2. Germline CDR1 MDHEN, CDR2 SYDVKM. This CDR3 has 14 amino acids. V was clipped by 6 bases and J by 7 bases; unmatched bases: 5. In DNA, the CDR3 is TGTGCCAGCAGCTCTAGCGGGAGGATGAATGAGCAGTTCTTC. The encoded protein is CASSSSGRMNEQFF.